The text below deals with one TCR beta chain. The sample is drawn from a study of human T cells and chemical hapten exposure. Time point denoted: pre-sensitization, week 0. Noted treatment: therapeutic diphenylcyclopropenone sensitization with weekly scalp DPC. Investigators collected blood before applying each patch test. It was unfractionated whole blood from which total RNA was extracted. Each CDR3 protein is one row after TCRdb ran MiXCR on the RACE reads. This table holds some 300,000 distinct CDR3 sequences, around 5.5% found once. The germline gives CDR1 SGHTA, CDR2 FQGNSA. V dropped 6 bases and J dropped 5; count of bases not matched to a gene: 10. The CDR3 is 15 amino acids.

This sequence was found in a woman between 18 and 30 years old with alopecia areata. Some clones in this sample may be carry-over from other donors' samples. Sequencing was performed on whole blood, taken in connection with sensitization to the hapten diphenylcyclopropenone (DPC). The chain employs TRBV7-2 and TRBJ2-7; TRBD1 agrees at 10 bases. The CDR3 DNA sequence: TGTGCCAGCAGTACCCCCGGGACAGGGGTCGACGAGCAGTACTTC. Amino acid sequence: CASSTPGTGVDEQYF. The entire variable domain, with the rest obtained from reference TRBV7-2 and TRBJ2-7, is as follows: GAGVSQSPSNKVTEKGKDVELRCDPISGHTALYWYRQSLGQGLEFLIYFQGNSAPDKSGLPSDRFSAERTGGSVSTLTIQRTQQEDSAVYLCASSTPGTGVDEQYFGPGTRLTVT.